One sample yielded the 19 T cell receptor beta chains listed below, sequenced in a study of shared clonotypes between healthy human individuals. Only CD45RO-negative cells positively selected for CCR7 counted as naive CD8 cells, so terminally differentiated effector memory CD45RA+ cells were excluded. The data were produced by immunoSEQ multiplex PCR, yet TCRdb's version contains in-frame clones alone and is incomplete. Of 1.5 million to 2.5 million clones listed, approximately 95% were seen once; the top ten hold more than 0.9%. Sequencing was done on a sample of naive CD8+ T cells sorted from blood. All receptors derive from a man aged 18 to 29 in good health.

The rearrangement uses TRBV7-9 and TRBJ2-2; 8 bases align to TRBD1. The CDR3 runs to 14 residues. Germline CDR1 and CDR2: SEHNR and FQNEAQ (reference sequence). With 8 bases clipped from V and 1 base from J, the junction kept 3 bases outside the gene matches. The CDR3 nucleotides read TGTGCCAGCGGCAGGGGGCTGAACACCGGGGAGCTGTTTTTT. Its protein product is CASGRGLNTGELFF. The variable domain in full, completed from reference TRBV7-9 and TRBJ2-2, reads DTGVSQNPRHKITKRGQNVTFRCDPISEHNRLYWYRQTLGQGPEFLTYFQNEAQLEKSRLLSDRFSAERPKGSFSTLEIQRTEQGDSAMYLCASGRGLNTGELFFGEGSRLTVL.

The chain has TRBV29-1 and TRBJ2-7; 7 positions match TRBD2. With V trimmed by 4 bases and J by 1 base, 4 bases remained unmatched. The CDR3 is 13 residues long. CDR1 is SQVTM, CDR2 ANQGSEA, per germline. The CDR3 bases are TGCAGCGTTGGGGAGGGAGCTTCCTACGAGCAGTACTTC. It specifies CSVGEGASYEQYF.

The chain combines TRBV28 with TRBJ2-3, with D perhaps TRBD1 or TRBD2 (5 bases each). The CDR3 extends over 14 amino acids. Looked up from germline, CDR1 is MDHEN and CDR2 is SYDVKM. V was trimmed by 6 bases and J by 6 bases, leaving 16 bases between them. CDR3 amino acids: CASRPGTGLDTQYF. The CDR3 nucleotides read TGTGCCAGCAGACCCGGGACCGGGCTTGATACGCAGTATTTT.

To note about this clone: The same CDR3 can be traced to other DNA sequences in this sample. This chain joins TRBV11-2 and TRBJ2-7; 7 bases are shared with TRBD2. The CDR3 has 14 residues. Germline V gene lookup returns CDR1 SGHAT and CDR2 FQNNGV. The junction had 3 bases not matched to a gene; V was cut back by 4 bases and J by 0 bases. This CDR3 is CASSWGGGSYEQYF. CDR3 sequence (DNA): TGTGCCAGCAGCTGGGGGGGTGGCTCCTACGAGCAGTACTTC.

This chain connects TRBV29-1 to TRBJ1-4; 7 bases are a match to TRBD1. CDR1 is SQVTM, CDR2 ANQGSEA, per germline. The CDR3 is 14 residues long. V was pared by 4 bases and J by 7 bases, with 9 bases of the junction left unmatched. In DNA, the CDR3 is TGCAGCGTTGGCGATGACAGGGTGGGTGAAAAACTGTTTTTT. Translating gives CSVGDDRVGEKLFF.

The chain carries TRBV7-9 and TRBJ2-2; 9 bases fit TRBD2. The germline V gene encodes CDR1 SEHNR and CDR2 FQNEAQ (reference sequence). CDR3 length equals 16 residues. V trimming: 4 bases; J trimming: 3 bases; junction bases outside the gene matches: 6. The CDR3 DNA reads TGTGCCAGCAGCTCCCTTCTAGCGGGGTACACCGGGGAGCTGTTTTTT. Its translation is CASSSLLAGYTGELFF. The full variable domain, completed using reference TRBV7-9 and TRBJ2-2, is DTGVSQNPRHKITKRGQNVTFRCDPISEHNRLYWYRQTLGQGPEFLTYFQNEAQLEKSRLLSDRFSAERPKGSFSTLEIQRTEQGDSAMYLCASSSLLAGYTGELFFGEGSRLTVL.

The chain couples TRBV6-5 to TRBJ1-2, with 8 nucleotides matching TRBD1. The CDR3 consists of 13 residues. CDR1 and CDR2 from the germline V gene are MNHEY and SVGAGI. With 6 bases clipped from V and 4 bases from J, the junction kept 4 bases outside the gene matches. CDR3 sequence reads: CASSEDRAYGYTF. The CDR3 DNA reads as TGTGCCAGCAGCGAGGACAGGGCCTATGGCTACACCTTC.

The sample holds a few counts of this clone. V and J are TRBV7-8 and TRBJ1-3; D ambiguous. This CDR3 has 13 amino acids. Trimming stripped 3 bases from V and 4 bases from J, with 7 bases between. The germline gives CDR1 SGHVS, CDR2 FQNEAQ. CDR3 protein: CASSFDPGNTIYF. DNA for the CDR3: TGTGCCAGCAGCTTTGATCCGGGAAACACCATATATTTT.

V gene TRBV30 combines with J gene TRBJ2-1; 8 nucleotides align to TRBD2. CDR3 length equals 15 residues. From germline, CDR1 is GTSNPN and CDR2 SVGIG (reference sequence). After removal of 2 bases from V and 6 bases from J, the junction contained 9 bases not matched to a gene. The CDR3 region has the DNA TGTGCCTGGAGTTGGAGCGGGAGCCCAATCAATGAGCAGTTCTTC. Translated, it gives CAWSWSGSPINEQFF.

The genes are TRBV7-8 and TRBJ1-1; D uncertain. The V end lost 2 bases, the J end lost 0 bases, and 19 bases lay between the germline ends. This CDR3 spans 18 amino acids. Germline assignment: CDR1 SGHVS and CDR2 FQNEAQ. The chain's CDR3 is CASSLRLGGNLMNTEAFF. CDR3 nucleotides: TGTGCCAGCAGCTTAAGATTGGGCGGCAACCTGATGAACACTGAAGCTTTCTTT.

V and J are TRBV4-1 and TRBJ1-2, with D possibly TRBD1 on 6 matching bases. This CDR3 has 13 amino acids. Per germline, CDR1 MGHRA and CDR2 YSYEKL. V shed 5 bases and J shed 4 bases, with 11 bases lying between them. CDR3 sequence reads: CASSSRTAYGYTF. In nucleotides, the CDR3 is TGCGCCAGCAGCTCTCGGACAGCCTATGGCTACACCTTC.

V gene TRBV27 combines with J gene TRBJ2-7, with 11 bases aligning to TRBD2. There are 14 residues in the CDR3. Germline lookup yields CDR1 MNHEY and CDR2 SMNVEV (reference sequence). Unmatched junction bases numbered 6, after V lost 5 bases and J lost 6 bases. The CDR3: CASSLSGGAPEQYF. CDR3 nucleotide sequence: TGTGCCAGCAGTCTTAGCGGGGGGGCCCCCGAGCAGTACTTC.

The gene calls are TRBV13 and TRBJ2-3; D remains unclear. V dropped 5 bases and J dropped 2 bases, with 5 bases sitting between them. This CDR3 has 12 amino acids. Germline assignment: CDR1 PRHDT and CDR2 FYEKMQ (reference sequence). The CDR3 DNA follows: TGTGCCAGCAGCGCAAACACAGATACGCAGTATTTT. This translates into CASSANTDTQYF.

The rearrangement joins TRBV9 to TRBJ1-1; D is unclear. V gave up 4 bases and J gave up 3 bases, with 16 bases separating them. The CDR3 loop spans 15 amino acids. The germline V gene encodes CDR1 SGDLS and CDR2 YYNGEE. CDR3 loop: CASSLGMIPDTEAFF. DNA for the CDR3: TGTGCCAGCAGCCTAGGAATGATTCCTGACACTGAAGCTTTCTTT.

With respect to this clone: The identical CDR3 is also encoded by other nucleotide sequences in the sample. This sequence joins TRBV29-1 and TRBJ2-7, with D possibly called TRBD1 or TRBD2 (6 bases each). V shed 4 bases and J shed 0 bases, with 13 bases lying between them. Germline-derived CDR1 and CDR2 are SQVTM and ANQGSEA. This CDR3 contains 14 residues. The CDR3 reads CSVGGRGSSYEQYF. The CDR3 DNA reads as TGCAGCGTTGGGGGGCGGGGAAGCTCCTACGAGCAGTACTTC.

J is TRBJ2-6 and V is TRBV27; D call uncertain. Per the germline V gene, CDR1 is MNHEY and CDR2 is SMNVEV (reference sequence). CDR3 length equals 16 residues. The germline V and J ends were trimmed by 6 bases and 2 bases, with 14 bases remaining between them. In DNA, the CDR3 is TGTGCCAGCAGCCCGACCGATTGGGCTGGGGCCAACGTCCTGACTTTC. It encodes CASSPTDWAGANVLTF.

The V and J genes are TRBV6-5 and TRBJ1-2; D possibly corresponds to TRBD1 (6 bases). Deletions cut 2 bases from V and 6 bases from J, with 19 bases between. This CDR3 is built from 16 residues. The V gene's germline CDR1 is MNHEY and CDR2 SVGAGI. The CDR3 DNA reads TGTGCCAGCAGTTACGTCTCGCCGGGGGCTGACGATGGCTACACCTTC. Its translation: CASSYVSPGADDGYTF.

CDR3 sequence reads: CASSGDRVSYEQYF. The CDR3 DNA reads TGTGCCAGCAGCGGAGACAGGGTCTCCTACGAGCAGTACTTC. The chain carries TRBV7-2 and TRBJ2-7; 7 nucleotides agree with TRBD1. J gave up 0 bases and V 5 bases, and 4 bases lay outside the gene matches. Germline assignment: CDR1 SGHTA and CDR2 FQGNSA. This CDR3 is 14 amino acids long.

The CDR3 DNA follows: TGTGCCAGCAGAACGACAGGGGACGCGGAAAAACTGTTTTTT. This gives the protein CASRTTGDAEKLFF. The chain uses TRBV28 and TRBJ1-4, with 8 bases fitting TRBD1. The CDR3 length is 14 residues. Losses at the gene ends were 6 bases for V and 8 bases for J; bases not matched to a gene: 8. CDR1 is MDHEN and CDR2 is SYDVKM in the germline V gene.